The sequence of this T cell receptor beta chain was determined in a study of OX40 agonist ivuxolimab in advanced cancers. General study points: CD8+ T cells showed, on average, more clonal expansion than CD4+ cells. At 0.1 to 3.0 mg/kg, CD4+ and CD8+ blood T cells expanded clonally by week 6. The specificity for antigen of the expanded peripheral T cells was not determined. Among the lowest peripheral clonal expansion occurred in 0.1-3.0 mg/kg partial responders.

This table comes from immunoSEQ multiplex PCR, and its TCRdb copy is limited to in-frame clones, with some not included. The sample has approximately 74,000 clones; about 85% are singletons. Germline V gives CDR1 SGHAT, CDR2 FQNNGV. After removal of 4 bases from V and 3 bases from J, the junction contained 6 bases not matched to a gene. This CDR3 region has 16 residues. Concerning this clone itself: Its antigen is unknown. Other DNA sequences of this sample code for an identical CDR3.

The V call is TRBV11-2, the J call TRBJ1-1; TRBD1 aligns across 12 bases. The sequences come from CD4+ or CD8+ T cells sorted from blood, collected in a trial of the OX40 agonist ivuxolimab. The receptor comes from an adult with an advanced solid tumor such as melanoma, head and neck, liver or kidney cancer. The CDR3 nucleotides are TGTGCCAGCAGCTCCCGGGACAGGGGGCTGGACACTGAAGCTTTCTTT. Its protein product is CASSSRDRGLDTEAFF.